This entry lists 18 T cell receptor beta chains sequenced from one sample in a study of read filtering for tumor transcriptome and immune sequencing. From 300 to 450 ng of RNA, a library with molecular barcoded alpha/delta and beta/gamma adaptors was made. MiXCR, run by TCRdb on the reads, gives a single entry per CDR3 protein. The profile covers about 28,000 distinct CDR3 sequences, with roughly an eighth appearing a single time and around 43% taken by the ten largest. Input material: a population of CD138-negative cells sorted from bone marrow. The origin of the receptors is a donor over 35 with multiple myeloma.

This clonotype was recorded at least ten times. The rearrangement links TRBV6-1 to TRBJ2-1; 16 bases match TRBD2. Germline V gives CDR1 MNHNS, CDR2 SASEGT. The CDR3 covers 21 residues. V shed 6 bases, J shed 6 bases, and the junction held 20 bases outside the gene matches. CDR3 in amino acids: CASSRPASGTSGRAVINEQFF. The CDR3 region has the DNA TGTGCCAGCAGCCGCCCAGCTTCCGGGACTAGCGGGAGGGCCGTAATCAATGAGCAGTTCTTC.

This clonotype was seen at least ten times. Here the CDR3 reads CASSLGGGLTNYGYTF. The CDR3 bases are TGTGCCAGCAGCTTAGGAGGAGGCTTAACTAACTATGGCTACACCTTC. The J gene is TRBJ1-2, the V gene TRBV7-8; D uncertain. V was cut by 1 base and J by 0 bases, with 12 bases left in between. This CDR3 spans 16 amino acids. Germline V gives CDR1 SGHVS, CDR2 FQNEAQ.

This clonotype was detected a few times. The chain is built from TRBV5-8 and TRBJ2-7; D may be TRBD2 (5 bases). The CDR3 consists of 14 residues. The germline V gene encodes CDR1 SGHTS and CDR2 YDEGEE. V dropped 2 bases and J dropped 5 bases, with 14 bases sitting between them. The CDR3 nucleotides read TGTGCCAGCAGCTTCTCCGGGGTCAGCGACGAGCAGTACTTC. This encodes CASSFSGVSDEQYF.

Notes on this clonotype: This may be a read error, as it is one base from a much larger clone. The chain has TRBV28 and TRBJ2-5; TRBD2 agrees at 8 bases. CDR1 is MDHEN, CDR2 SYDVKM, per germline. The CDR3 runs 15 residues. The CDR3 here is CAGSTPGVAGETQYF. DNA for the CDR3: TGTGCCGGCAGTACTCCCGGGGTAGCGGGGGAGACCCAGTACTTC.

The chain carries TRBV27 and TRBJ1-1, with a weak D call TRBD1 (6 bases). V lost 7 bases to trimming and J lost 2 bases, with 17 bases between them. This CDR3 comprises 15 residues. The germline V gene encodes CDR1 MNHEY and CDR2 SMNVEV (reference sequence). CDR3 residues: CASTPEGGRNTEAFF. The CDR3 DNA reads TGTGCCAGCACCCCCGAGGGGGGCCGAAACACTGAAGCTTTCTTT.

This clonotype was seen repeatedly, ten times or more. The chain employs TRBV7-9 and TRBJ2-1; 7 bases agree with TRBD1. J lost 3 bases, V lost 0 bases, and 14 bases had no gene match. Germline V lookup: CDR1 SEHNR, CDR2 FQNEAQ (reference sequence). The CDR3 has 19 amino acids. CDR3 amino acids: CASSLAPGQAGRGYNEQFF. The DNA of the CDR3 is TGTGCCAGCAGCTTAGCACCCGGACAGGCGGGCCGAGGCTACAATGAGCAGTTCTTC.

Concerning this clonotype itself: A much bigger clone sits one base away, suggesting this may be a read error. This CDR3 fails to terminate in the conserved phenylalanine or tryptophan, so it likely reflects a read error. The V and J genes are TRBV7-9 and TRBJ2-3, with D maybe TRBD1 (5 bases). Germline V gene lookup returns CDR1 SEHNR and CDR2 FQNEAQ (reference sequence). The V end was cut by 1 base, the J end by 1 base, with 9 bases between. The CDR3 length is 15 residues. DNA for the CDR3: TGTGCCAGCAGCTTAGGACAGTGGGGCACAGATACGCAGTATTCT. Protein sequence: CASSLGQWGTDTQYS.

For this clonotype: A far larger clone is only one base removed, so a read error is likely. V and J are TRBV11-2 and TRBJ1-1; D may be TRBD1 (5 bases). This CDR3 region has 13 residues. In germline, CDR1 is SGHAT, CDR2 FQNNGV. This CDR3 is CVSSLSSVGGAFF. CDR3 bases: TGTGTCAGCAGCTTATCCTCCGTTGGGGGAGCTTTCTTT.

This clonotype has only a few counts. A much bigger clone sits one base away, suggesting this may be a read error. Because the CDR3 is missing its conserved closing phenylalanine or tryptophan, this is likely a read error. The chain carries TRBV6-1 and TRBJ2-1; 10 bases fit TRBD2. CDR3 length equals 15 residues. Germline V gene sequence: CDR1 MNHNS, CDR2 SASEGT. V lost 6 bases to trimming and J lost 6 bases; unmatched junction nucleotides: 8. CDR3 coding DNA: TGTGCCAGCAGGTTAGCGGGAGGCCCAAGCAATGAGCAGTTCCTC. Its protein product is CASRLAGGPSNEQFL.

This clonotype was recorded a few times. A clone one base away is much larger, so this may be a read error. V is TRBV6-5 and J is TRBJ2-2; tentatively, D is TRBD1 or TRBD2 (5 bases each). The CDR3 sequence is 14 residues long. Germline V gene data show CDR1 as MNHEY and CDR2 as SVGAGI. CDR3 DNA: TGTGACAGCAGTAACCAGGGAGTTACCGGGGAGCTGTTTTTT. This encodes CDSSNQGVTGELFF.

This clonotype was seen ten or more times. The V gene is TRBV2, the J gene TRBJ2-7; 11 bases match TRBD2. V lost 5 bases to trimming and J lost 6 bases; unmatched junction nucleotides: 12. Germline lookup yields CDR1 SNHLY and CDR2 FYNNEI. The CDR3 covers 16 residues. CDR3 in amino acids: CASSLTSGSKVGEQYF. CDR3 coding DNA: TGTGCCAGCAGTCTCACTAGCGGGAGTAAAGTCGGCGAGCAGTACTTC.

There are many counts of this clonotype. The CDR3: CASSHQGDIQETQYF. In DNA, the CDR3 is TGTGCCAGCAGCCACCAGGGGGACATACAAGAGACCCAGTACTTC. The rearrangement joins TRBV6-5 to TRBJ2-5; TRBD1 matches at 7 bases. The length of the CDR3 is 15 residues. The trim removed 6 bases at V and 2 bases at J, leaving 9 bases unmatched. The germline gives CDR1 MNHEY, CDR2 SVGAGI.

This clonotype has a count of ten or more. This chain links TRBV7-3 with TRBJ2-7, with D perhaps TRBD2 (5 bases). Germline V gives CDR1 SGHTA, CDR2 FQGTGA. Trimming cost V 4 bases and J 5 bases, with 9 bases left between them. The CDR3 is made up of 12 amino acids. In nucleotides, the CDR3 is TGTGCCAGCAGCTCCCCCGGGGACGAGCAGTACTTC. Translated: CASSSPGDEQYF.

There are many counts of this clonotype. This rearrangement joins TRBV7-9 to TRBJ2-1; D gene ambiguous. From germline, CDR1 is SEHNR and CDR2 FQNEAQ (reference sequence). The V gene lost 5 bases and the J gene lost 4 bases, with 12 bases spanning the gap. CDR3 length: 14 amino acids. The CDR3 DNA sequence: TGTGCCAGCAGCCTCCGAGAACAGTACAATGAGCAGTTCTTC. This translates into CASSLREQYNEQFF. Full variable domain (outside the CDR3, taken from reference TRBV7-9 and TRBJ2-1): DTGVSQNPRHKITKRGQNVTFRCDPISEHNRLYWYRQTLGQGPEFLTYFQNEAQLEKSRLLSDRFSAERPKGSFSTLEIQRTEQGDSAMYLCASSLREQYNEQFFGPGTRLTVL.

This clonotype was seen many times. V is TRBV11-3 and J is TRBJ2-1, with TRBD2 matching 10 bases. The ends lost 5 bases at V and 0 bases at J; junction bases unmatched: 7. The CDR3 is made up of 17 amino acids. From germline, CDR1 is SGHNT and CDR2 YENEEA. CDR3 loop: CASSPISSGSSYNEQFF. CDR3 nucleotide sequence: TGTGCCAGCAGCCCGATCTCTAGCGGGAGCTCCTACAATGAGCAGTTCTTC.

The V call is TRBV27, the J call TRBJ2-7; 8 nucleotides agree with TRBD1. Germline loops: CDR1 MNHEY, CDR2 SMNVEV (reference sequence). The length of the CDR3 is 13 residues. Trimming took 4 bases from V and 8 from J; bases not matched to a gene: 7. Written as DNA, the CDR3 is TGTGCCAGCAGTTCGGGACAGGCGTACAAGCAGTACTTC. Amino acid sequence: CASSSGQAYKQYF.

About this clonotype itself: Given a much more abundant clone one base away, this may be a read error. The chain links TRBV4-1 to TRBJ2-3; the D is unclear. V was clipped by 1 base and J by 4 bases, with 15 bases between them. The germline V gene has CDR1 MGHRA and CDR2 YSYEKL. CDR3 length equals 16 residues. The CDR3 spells CASSQGKGRLADTQYF. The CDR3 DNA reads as TGCGCCAGCAGCCAAGGAAAGGGAAGACTGGCAGATACGCAGTATTTT.

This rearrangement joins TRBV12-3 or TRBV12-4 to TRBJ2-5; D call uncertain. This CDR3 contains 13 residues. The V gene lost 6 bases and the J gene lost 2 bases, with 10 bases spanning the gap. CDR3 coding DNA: TGTGCCAGCAGCCCCGGCGGACAAGAGACCCAGTACTTC. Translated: CASSPGGQETQYF.